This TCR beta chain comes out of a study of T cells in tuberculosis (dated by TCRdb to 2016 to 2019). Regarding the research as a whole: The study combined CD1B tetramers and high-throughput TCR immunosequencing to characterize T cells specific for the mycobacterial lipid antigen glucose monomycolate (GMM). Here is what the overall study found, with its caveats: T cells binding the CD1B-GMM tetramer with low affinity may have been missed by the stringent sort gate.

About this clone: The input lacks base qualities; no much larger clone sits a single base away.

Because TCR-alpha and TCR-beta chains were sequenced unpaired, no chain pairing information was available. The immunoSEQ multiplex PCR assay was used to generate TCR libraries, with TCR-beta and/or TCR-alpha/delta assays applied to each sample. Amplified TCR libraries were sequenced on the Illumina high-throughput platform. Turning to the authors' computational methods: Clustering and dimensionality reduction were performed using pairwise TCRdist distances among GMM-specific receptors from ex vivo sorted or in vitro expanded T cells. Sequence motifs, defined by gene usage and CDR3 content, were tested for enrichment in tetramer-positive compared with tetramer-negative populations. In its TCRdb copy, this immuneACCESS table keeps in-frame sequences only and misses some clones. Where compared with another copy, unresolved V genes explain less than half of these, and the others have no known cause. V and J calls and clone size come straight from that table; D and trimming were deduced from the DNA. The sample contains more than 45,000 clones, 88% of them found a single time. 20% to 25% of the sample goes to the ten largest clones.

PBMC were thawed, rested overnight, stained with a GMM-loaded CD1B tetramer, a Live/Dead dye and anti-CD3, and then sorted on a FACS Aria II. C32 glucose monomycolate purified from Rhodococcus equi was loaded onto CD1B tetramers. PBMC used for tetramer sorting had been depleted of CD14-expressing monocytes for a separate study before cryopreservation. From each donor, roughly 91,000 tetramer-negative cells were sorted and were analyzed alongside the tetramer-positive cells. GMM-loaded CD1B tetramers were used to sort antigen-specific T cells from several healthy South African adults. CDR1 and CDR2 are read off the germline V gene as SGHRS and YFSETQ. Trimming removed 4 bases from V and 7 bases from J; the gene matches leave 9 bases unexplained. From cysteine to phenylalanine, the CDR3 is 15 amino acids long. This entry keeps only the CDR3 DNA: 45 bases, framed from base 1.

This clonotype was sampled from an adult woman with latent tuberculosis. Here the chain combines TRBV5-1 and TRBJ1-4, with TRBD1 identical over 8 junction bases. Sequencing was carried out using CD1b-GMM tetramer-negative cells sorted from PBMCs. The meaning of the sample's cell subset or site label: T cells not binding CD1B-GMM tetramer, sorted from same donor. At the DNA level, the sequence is TGCGCCAGCAGCGGAGAGAACAGGGGGGGTGAAAAACTGTTTTTT. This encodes CASSGENRGGEKLFF.